This note documents a single T cell receptor (beta chain) sequence. Antigen: not known. The CDR3 has 15 amino acids. With 4 bases removed from V and 4 bases from J, the gap between germline ends came to 15 bases. Germline V gene sequence: CDR1 SGDLS, CDR2 YYNGEE. PCR used 60 Vbeta primers and 13 Jbeta primers. Repertoires were generated with immunoSEQ multiplex PCR, while TCRdb's copy carries only in-frame clones and drops some. The sample includes more than 140,000 clones, under 70% of them seen just once. This cohort consisted of healthy bone marrow donors. This entry belongs to a study of cytomegalovirus exposure and HLA in healthy donors. Turning to the study itself: Across about 400 genotyped donors, around 82% landed in the Caucasian-associated ancestry cluster. Study findings and constraints: An analysis done earlier found most TCR beta V segments productive about 87% or about 30% of the time. Owing to their indistinguishability, certain V segments, notably TRBV6-2 and TRBV6-3, were excluded.

J is TRBJ1-5 and V is TRBV9, with D unclear. This receptor was taken from a woman in her twenties or thirties in good health and CMV-seropositive. Sequences were obtained from PBMCs. This CDR3 is CASSSSPTVNQPQHF. The CDR3 DNA reads TGTGCCAGCAGCTCCTCCCCCACAGTAAATCAGCCCCAGCATTTT.